A selection of T cell receptor beta chains follows, all from one sample in a study of glioma-infiltrating T cells after dendritic cell vaccination. Sequenced by immunoSEQ multiplex PCR; TCRdb stores in-frame clones only, minus some. The table lists some 110,000 clones, roughly 89% of them singletons. Sequenced material: blood, taken after dendritic cell vaccination. Receptors originate from a human donor with glioblastoma. CDR3s include the opening cysteine and the closing phenylalanine or tryptophan. Each record gives: V gene, clone size, CDR3 length, D gene, J gene, CDR3 protein, CDR3 DNA. A D gene is named only where the DNA matches it firmly. Expanded clones get a size class; other rows say once, few or many, or leave the size out.

>TRBV5-6|.|13|.|TRBJ1-1
CASSATVDTEAFF
TGTGCCAGCAGCGCCACAGTTGACACTGAAGCTTTCTTT
>TRBV13|.|15|TRBD1|TRBJ2-3
CASSLRQGKADTQYF
TGTGCCAGCAGCTTAAGACAGGGGAAGGCAGATACGCAGTATTTT
>TRBV6-1|.|15|TRBD2|TRBJ2-5
CASRATSGTVETQYF
TGTGCCAGCAGAGCCACTAGCGGGACTGTAGAGACCCAGTACTTC
>TRBV27|.|13|TRBD2|TRBJ2-3
CASRWTSGYTQYF
TGTGCCAGCAGGTGGACTAGCGGGTATACGCAGTATTTT
>TRBV6-1|.|14|.|TRBJ1-1
CASRAGILGTEAFF
TGTGCCAGCAGAGCAGGGATTCTGGGCACTGAAGCTTTCTTT
>TRBV6-5|.|15|TRBD1|TRBJ1-2
CASSPRTGADYGYTF
TGTGCCAGCAGCCCGAGGACAGGGGCTGACTATGGCTACACCTTC
>TRBV6-5|.|14|.|TRBJ1-5
CASSSRTAREPQHF
TGTGCCAGCTCCTCCCGGACAGCCAGGGAGCCCCAGCATTTT
>TRBV9|.|15|.|TRBJ1-2
CASSVDSSGLGGYTF
TGTGCCAGCAGCGTTGACAGCTCAGGATTGGGTGGCTACACCTTC
>TRBV9|.|16|TRBD1|TRBJ2-1
CASSPWTGQGYNEQFF
TGTGCCAGCAGCCCGTGGACAGGCCAGGGATACAATGAGCAGTTCTTC
>TRBV7-9|.|15|.|TRBJ2-3
CASSLMADFTDTQYF
TGTGCCAGCAGCTTAATGGCTGACTTCACAGATACGCAGTATTTT
>TRBV5-4|.|14|TRBD1|TRBJ1-2
CASSWIDRGHGYTF
TGTGCCAGCAGCTGGATAGACAGGGGGCATGGCTACACCTTC
>TRBV29-1|.|15|TRBD2|TRBJ2-3
CSVDSTSGDPLTQYF
TGCAGCGTTGATAGTACGAGCGGGGATCCCCTTACGCAGTATTTT
>TRBV5-1|.|14|.|TRBJ1-1
CASSPGHQNTEAFF
TGCGCCAGCAGCCCGGGACACCAGAACACTGAAGCTTTCTTT
>TRBV27|.|15|.|TRBJ2-7
CASSLRPGTPYEQYF
TGTGCCAGCAGCCTGAGACCCGGGACACCCTACGAGCAGTACTTC
>TRBV19|.|14|TRBD1|TRBJ2-7
CASSHGTGGYEQYF
TGTGCCAGTAGTCACGGGACAGGGGGCTACGAGCAGTACTTC
>TRBV30|.|15|TRBD2|TRBJ2-5
CAWRRKLAGFETQYF
TGTGCCTGGAGGAGGAAGCTAGCGGGTTTCGAGACCCAGTACTTC
>TRBV30|once|17|TRBD2|TRBJ2-3
CAWSVRRLAGDTDTQYF
TGTGCCTGGAGTGTACGCCGACTAGCGGGAGACACAGATACGCAGTATTTT
>TRBV2|.|13|.|TRBJ1-2
CASSGTRTDGYTF
TGTGCCAGCAGTGGGACTCGGACGGATGGCTACACCTTC
>TRBV6-1|.|13|TRBD1|TRBJ1-2
CASRDTGGGGYTF
TGTGCCAGCAGAGATACAGGGGGCGGTGGCTACACCTTC
>TRBV19|.|15|TRBD2|TRBJ2-1
CASSIISLAGGEQFF
TGTGCCAGTAGTATAATCTCGCTAGCGGGGGGGGAGCAGTTCTTC
>TRBV10-3|.|15|.|TRBJ2-7
CAISGLTGLSYEQYF
TGTGCCATCAGTGGGTTGACAGGACTCTCCTACGAGCAGTACTTC
>TRBV12-5|.|21|TRBD1|TRBJ1-6
CASGAHPAGTGGSSYNSPLHF
TGTGCTAGTGGTGCTCACCCGGCGGGGACAGGGGGGAGCTCCTATAATTCACCCCTCCACTTT
>TRBV11-3|.|12|.|TRBJ1-4
CASSLVSEKLFF
TGTGCCAGCAGCTTAGTATCTGAAAAACTGTTTTTT
>TRBV19|.|12|.|TRBJ2-1
CASSRAYNEQFF
TGTGCCAGTAGTCGGGCCTACAATGAGCAGTTCTTC
>TRBV10-3|.|12|.|TRBJ1-2
CATNRDNYGYTF
TGTGCCACCAACCGGGATAACTATGGCTACACCTTC
>TRBV12-5|.|16|TRBD1|TRBJ1-1
CASGLTDPDRAPRAFF
TGTGCTAGTGGTTTGACTGACCCGGACAGGGCCCCCCGAGCTTTCTTT
>TRBV7-8|.|15|.|TRBJ2-2
CASSPRGLNTGELFF
TGTGCCAGCAGTCCGCGGGGTCTGAACACCGGGGAGCTGTTTTTT
>TRBV6-6|.|16|.|TRBJ1-5
CASSSQQGNSNQPQHF
TGTGCCAGCAGTTCCCAACAGGGTAATAGCAATCAGCCCCAGCATTTT
>TRBV7-2|.|15|TRBD1|TRBJ1-2
CASSLATGGDYGYTF
TGTGCCAGCAGCTTAGCGACAGGGGGCGACTATGGCTACACCTTC
>TRBV27|.|14|TRBD1|TRBJ2-7
CASSFWDRTYEQYF
TGTGCCAGCAGTTTTTGGGACAGGACCTACGAGCAGTACTTC
>TRBV9|.|18|TRBD2|TRBJ2-7
CASSVAHGLAGVSYEQYF
TGTGCCAGCAGCGTAGCCCACGGACTAGCGGGGGTCTCCTACGAGCAGTACTTC
>TRBV5-1|.|14|TRBD1|TRBJ2-5
CASSFGTAEETQYF
TGCGCCAGCAGCTTCGGGACAGCCGAAGAGACCCAGTACTTC
>TRBV5-4|.|15|TRBD2|TRBJ2-2
CASSLLAGGTGELFF
TGTGCCAGCAGCTTGCTAGCGGGAGGAACCGGGGAGCTGTTTTTT
>TRBV19|.|13|.|TRBJ1-4
CASTTEFGEKPFF
TGTGCCAGTACCACCGAGTTCGGGGAAAAACCGTTTTTT
>TRBV2|.|13|.|TRBJ1-1
CASSDRENTEAFF
TGTGCCAGCAGTGACAGGGAGAACACTGAAGCTTTCTTT
>TRBV5-1|once|18|TRBD1|TRBJ2-2
CASSLAVSTGGRTGELFF
TGCGCCAGCAGCTTGGCCGTGTCGACAGGGGGCCGCACCGGGGAGCTGTTTTTT
>TRBV29-1|.|14|.|TRBJ1-3
CSVEGTGGGNTIYF
TGCAGCGTTGAAGGAACAGGCGGAGGAAACACCATATATTTT
>TRBV30|.|13|TRBD1|TRBJ2-7
CAWVPTGTYEQYF
TGTGCCTGGGTTCCGACAGGGACCTACGAGCAGTACTTC
>TRBV2|.|12|.|TRBJ1-1
CASSGGAAEAFF
TGTGCCAGCAGCGGGGGTGCGGCTGAAGCTTTCTTT
>TRBV15|.|15|TRBD1|TRBJ2-7
CATSRDLGQGYEQYF
TGTGCCACCAGCAGAGATCTGGGACAGGGTTACGAGCAGTACTTC
>TRBV29-1|.|16|.|TRBJ2-7
CSVAVGAGPYSYEQYF
TGCAGCGTTGCGGTTGGCGCAGGGCCCTACTCCTACGAGCAGTACTTC
>TRBV5-4|once|14|TRBD1|TRBJ2-5
CASSSTGFQETQYF
TGTGCCAGCAGCTCGACAGGGTTTCAAGAGACCCAGTACTTC
>TRBV6-1|.|14|TRBD1|TRBJ1-2
CATQNDRARYGYTF
TGTGCCACCCAGAACGACAGGGCTCGCTATGGCTACACCTTC
>TRBV4-2|.|17|TRBD2|TRBJ2-1
CASSQAKTSGAYNEQFF
TGTGCCAGCAGCCAGGCCAAGACTAGCGGGGCCTACAATGAGCAGTTCTTC
>TRBV11-3|.|15|TRBD2|TRBJ2-1
CASSTRSGSNDEQFF
TGTGCCAGCAGCACTCGGAGCGGGAGTAACGATGAGCAGTTCTTC
>TRBV27|.|14|TRBD1|TRBJ1-2
CASRMGQGGYGYTF
TGTGCCAGCAGGATGGGACAGGGAGGCTATGGCTACACCTTC
>TRBV30|.|14|.|TRBJ1-5
CAWTPGSGLQPQHF
TGTGCCTGGACCCCAGGGTCAGGGCTCCAGCCCCAGCATTTT
>TRBV7-8|.|12|.|TRBJ2-1
CASSPLNNEQFF
TGTGCCAGCAGCCCCCTTAACAATGAGCAGTTCTTC
>TRBV6-1|.|14|.|TRBJ1-2
CASSPTGQSYGYTF
TGTGCCAGCAGTCCTACGGGACAATCATATGGCTACACCTTC
>TRBV2|.|15|TRBD1|TRBJ1-6
CASTTDRGLDSPLHF
TGTGCCAGCACCACGGACAGGGGGCTTGATTCACCCCTCCACTTT
>TRBV5-1|.|15|.|TRBJ2-3
CASSPGDLIGDTQYF
TGCGCCAGCAGCCCTGGCGACTTGATAGGAGATACGCAGTATTTT
>TRBV2|.|15|.|TRBJ1-3
CASSGVQGGGNTIYF
TGTGCCAGCAGTGGGGTGCAGGGTGGTGGAAACACCATATATTTT
>TRBV30|once|14|.|TRBJ1-6
CAWGQGSLNSPLHF
TGTGCCTGGGGTCAAGGGAGTTTGAATTCACCCCTCCACTTT
>TRBV19|.|14|.|TRBJ1-1
CASRHRDLDTEAFF
TGTGCCAGTAGACACAGGGATCTTGACACTGAAGCTTTCTTT
>TRBV27|.|17|.|TRBJ1-1
CASSLTGEDVLNTEAFF
TGTGCCAGCAGCCTGACGGGGGAGGACGTCTTGAACACTGAAGCTTTCTTT